Below are 17 T cell receptor beta chains sequenced from a single sample in a study of Ad26.COV2.S vaccination and SARS-CoV-2 variants. Method: immunoSEQ multiplex PCR; TCRdb's copy keeps in-frame clones and lacks some. The data contain around 350,000 clones, around 92% of them seen just once; the ten biggest clones take up about 3.9%. Specimen: peripheral blood, collected after recovery from COVID-19. These receptors were collected from a human donor who had recovered from COVID-19.

This chain uses TRBV12-5 with TRBJ2-2; 9 bases match TRBD2. The junction had 23 bases not matched to a gene; V was cut back by 6 bases and J by 6 bases. The CDR3 contains 20 residues. The germline V gene has CDR1 LGHNT and CDR2 FRNRAP. The CDR3 sequence is CASGADVRGGVAGVPGELFF. The CDR3 DNA is TGTGCTAGTGGCGCTGACGTGAGGGGTGGGGTAGCGGGGGTTCCCGGGGAGCTGTTTTTT.

The rearrangement links TRBV7-6 to TRBJ2-5, with D perhaps matching TRBD1 or TRBD2 (5 bases each). Germline CDR1 SGHVS, CDR2 FNYEAQ. This CDR3 has 15 residues. Trimming shortened V by 0 bases and J by 5 bases, and 13 bases separated the two germline ends. The CDR3: CASSLAGGEWETQYF. The DNA of the CDR3 is TGTGCCAGCAGCTTAGCTGGGGGAGAGTGGGAGACCCAGTACTTC.

The chain uses TRBV11-3 and TRBJ2-7; D might be TRBD2 (5 bases). Germline lookup yields CDR1 SGHNT and CDR2 YENEEA. This CDR3 comprises 13 residues. The V gene lost 3 bases and the J gene lost 4 bases, with 10 bases spanning the gap. The CDR3 loop is CASSFRGSYEQYF. CDR3 coding DNA: TGTGCCAGCAGCTTTCGGGGTTCTTACGAGCAGTACTTC.

V usage is TRBV6-6 and J usage is TRBJ1-5, with 8 nucleotides matching TRBD1. The CDR3 sequence is 15 residues long. The trim removed 6 bases at V and 0 bases at J, leaving 4 bases unmatched. Germline V lookup: CDR1 MNHNY, CDR2 SVGAGI (reference sequence). CDR3 sequence reads: CASRRQGISNQPQHF. The DNA for the CDR3 is TGTGCCAGCAGGCGACAGGGGATTAGCAATCAGCCCCAGCATTTT.

V usage is TRBV25-1 and J usage is TRBJ2-5, with D hard to call. The V gene lost 9 bases and the J gene lost 5 bases, with 16 bases spanning the gap. The CDR3 length is 13 residues. Germline V CDR1 and CDR2: MGHDK, SYGVNS. The CDR3 here is CASQMSEVETQYF. As DNA, the CDR3 is TGTGCCAGTCAAATGTCCGAAGTGGAGACCCAGTACTTC.

With respect to this clone: The sample holds other DNA sequences that translate to the same CDR3. V is TRBV6-2 or TRBV6-3 and J is TRBJ1-2; TRBD1 agrees at 7 bases. The CDR3 contains 14 residues. Germline assignment: CDR1 MNHEY and CDR2 SVGEGT. The trim removed 0 bases at V and 6 bases at J, leaving 4 bases unmatched. The CDR3 DNA is TGTGCCAGCAGTTACTCGGACAGGCGGGATGGCTACACCTTC. Its protein is CASSYSDRRDGYTF.

The chain employs TRBV4-3 and TRBJ2-2; 7 bases map to TRBD2. This CDR3 spans 17 amino acids. J gave up 6 bases and V 4 bases, and 14 bases lay outside the gene matches. Germline CDR1 is LGHNA and CDR2 is YSLEER. In DNA form, the CDR3 reads TGCGCCAGCAGCCCTGGGGGGGGAAGGGTCTACGCCGGGGAGCTGTTTTTT. As protein: CASSPGGGRVYAGELFF.

The chain couples TRBV19 to TRBJ1-6; D is perhaps TRBD1 (5 bases). Trimming removed 3 bases from V and 9 bases from J, with 12 bases in between. Per the germline V gene, CDR1 is LNHDA and CDR2 is SQIVND (reference sequence). This CDR3 is built from 14 residues. The CDR3 reads CASSIPGNTSPLHF. The DNA of the CDR3 is TGTGCCAGTAGTATCCCAGGGAATACTTCACCCCTCCACTTT.

This sequence joins TRBV27 and TRBJ1-1; possibly TRBD1 for D (5 bases). The CDR3 length is 16 residues. V shed 4 bases and J shed 5 bases, with 20 bases lying between them. The germline V gene has CDR1 MNHEY and CDR2 SMNVEV (reference sequence). CDR3 protein: CASSSLNRRTGTEAFF. The CDR3 DNA is TGTGCCAGCAGTTCCCTCAACAGGCGGACCGGGACTGAAGCTTTCTTT.

The rearrangement links TRBV2 to TRBJ2-7, with D possibly called TRBD1 or TRBD2 (7 bases each). This CDR3 is built from 16 residues. The ends were cut back, 6 bases at V and 9 bases at J, with 27 bases in the middle. Per germline, CDR1 SNHLY and CDR2 FYNNEI. CDR3 nucleotides: TGTGCCAGCAGCCCCCGGGGGGCAGGGGGAGGTGGAGGGCAGTACTTC. This translates into CASSPRGAGGGGGQYF.

The rearrangement links TRBV5-1 to TRBJ2-2; D is unresolved. Per germline, CDR1 SGHRS and CDR2 YFSETQ. V lost 4 bases and J lost 6, with 16 bases in between. The CDR3 contains 15 residues. The CDR3 spells CASSPLWGKAGELFF. CDR3 coding DNA: TGCGCCAGCAGCCCCCTTTGGGGTAAGGCCGGGGAGCTGTTTTTT.

This chain links TRBV9 with TRBJ2-2; TRBD2 matches at 14 bases. CDR1 is SGDLS, CDR2 YYNGEE, per germline. CDR3 length: 18 amino acids. Trimming took 3 bases from V and 4 from J; bases not matched to a gene: 8. CDR3 loop: CASSDGLAGGQVTGELFF. The CDR3 DNA is TGTGCCAGCAGCGACGGACTAGCGGGGGGCCAAGTCACCGGGGAGCTGTTTTTT.

The chain uses TRBV7-8 and TRBJ2-3; 7 bases are a match to TRBD2. CDR3 length: 15 residues. Germline V lookup: CDR1 SGHVS, CDR2 FQNEAQ. V shed 6 bases and J 3 bases; nucleotides not matched to a gene: 9. CDR3 residues: CASSASLAVTDTQYF. In DNA, the CDR3 is TGTGCCAGCAGTGCTAGTCTAGCGGTAACAGATACGCAGTATTTT.

In its sample, this clone was seen a few times. DNA of the CDR3: TGTGCCAGCAGCCCGAGCACAGATACGCAGTATTTT. Translating it yields CASSPSTDTQYF. The V gene is TRBV9, the J gene TRBJ2-3; D not certain. The CDR3 loop spans 12 amino acids. The V gene lost 4 bases and the J gene lost 0 bases, with 3 bases spanning the gap. The germline V gene encodes CDR1 SGDLS and CDR2 YYNGEE.

The V gene is TRBV11-2, the J gene TRBJ1-1, with unresolved D. V lost 6 bases, J lost 5 bases, and 10 bases lay in between. The CDR3 is 12 amino acids. The V gene's germline CDR1 is SGHAT and CDR2 FQNNGV. CDR3: CASRLGGTEAFF. The CDR3, as DNA: TGTGCCAGCAGGTTGGGAGGGACTGAAGCTTTCTTT.

The chain recombines TRBV12-3 or TRBV12-4 with TRBJ1-2, with a weak D call TRBD1 (6 bases). CDR3 size: 13 residues. V lost 1 base, J lost 8 bases, and 11 bases lay in between. CDR3 region: CASSLVRGGGYTF. The CDR3 DNA follows: TGTGCCAGCAGTTTAGTCAGGGGTGGCGGCTACACCTTC.

The J gene is TRBJ1-2, the V gene TRBV6-2 or TRBV6-3; D call uncertain. Trimming cost V 5 bases and J 3 bases, with 7 bases left between them. CDR1 and CDR2 (germline): MNHEY, SVGEGT. The CDR3 extends over 12 amino acids. For the CDR3, the DNA is TGTGCCAGCAGTGGGAGGGACTATGGCTACACCTTC. Protein: CASSGRDYGYTF.